The 29 T cell receptor beta chains given below trace back to one sample, sequenced in a study of shared clonotypes between healthy human individuals. Profiled with immunoSEQ multiplex PCR; TCRdb holds only in-frame clones, not every one. The data show under 1,900,000 clones, approximately 98.5% seen once. The sequenced sample consisted of naive CD4+ T cells sorted from blood. Regarding subset: CD45RA+ positively selected. The receptors stem from a man aged 30 to 45 in good health.

CDR3 amino acids: CASSGRNNQPQHF. The CDR3 DNA sequence: TGTGCCAGCTCAGGACGGAACAATCAGCCCCAGCATTTT. This chain connects TRBV18 to TRBJ1-5; D gene unclear. The CDR3 has 13 amino acids. Germline V CDR1 and CDR2: KGHSH, LQKENI. Trimming took 5 bases from V and 3 from J, leaving 8 bases between them. The variable domain in full, with the rest retrieved from reference TRBV18 and TRBJ1-5, is NAGVMQNPRHLVRRRGQEARLRCSPMKGHSHVYWYRQLPEEGLKFMVYLQKENIIDESGMPKERFSAEFPKEGPSILRIQQVVRGDSAAYFCASSGRNNQPQHFGDGTRLSIL.

The V call is TRBV7-2, the J call TRBJ1-5, with D hard to call. This CDR3 has 17 amino acids. The V and J ends lost 1 base and 0 bases respectively, with 13 bases between them. Per the germline V gene, CDR1 is SGHTA and CDR2 is FQGNSA. Here the CDR3 reads CASSLEGTEYSNQPQHF. The CDR3 nucleotides are TGTGCCAGCAGCTTAGAAGGAACAGAATATAGCAATCAGCCCCAGCATTTT.

V gene TRBV18 combines with J gene TRBJ1-1, with a possible D match to TRBD1 (6 bases). Germline CDR1 reads KGHSH; CDR2 reads LQKENI. The CDR3 sequence is 17 residues long. The ends were cut back, 2 bases at V and 1 base at J, with 17 bases in the middle. The CDR3 DNA is TGTGCCAGCTCACCATTCCGGGGGCTAACACAGAACACTGAAGCTTTCTTT. Its translation: CASSPFRGLTQNTEAFF.

V is TRBV5-1 and J is TRBJ1-2; unclear D gene. V lost 0 bases and J 6 bases, leaving 12 bases between the germline ends. The CDR3 totals 14 residues. Germline-derived CDR1 and CDR2 are SGHRS and YFSETQ. CDR3 coding DNA: TGCGCCAGCAGCTTGGAACGAGCGGTGGATGGCTACACCTTC. This encodes CASSLERAVDGYTF.

Remarks on this clone: Other DNA sequences of this sample code for an identical CDR3. The V call is TRBV19, the J call TRBJ2-2; no clear D. The CDR3 runs 14 residues. Trimming cost V 1 base and J 5 bases, with 8 bases left between them. Germline CDR1 and CDR2: LNHDA and SQIVND (reference sequence). CDR3 amino acids: CASSIAADTGELFF. The CDR3 coding sequence is TGTGCCAGTAGTATAGCGGCGGATACCGGGGAGCTGTTTTTT. Full variable domain (remainder filled in from reference TRBV19 and TRBJ2-2): DGGITQSPKYLFRKEGQNVTLSCEQNLNHDAMYWYRQDPGQGLRLIYYSQIVNDFQKGDIAEGYSVSREKKESFPLTVTSAQKNPTAFYLCASSIAADTGELFFGEGSRLTVL.

This sequence joins TRBV7-2 and TRBJ2-1; 9 nucleotides match TRBD2. V lost 5 bases, J lost 0 bases, and 8 bases stayed unmatched. Germline V gene data show CDR1 as SGHTA and CDR2 as FQGNSA. The CDR3 is 17 residues long. CDR3: CASSQSTSGSSYNEQFF. For the CDR3, the DNA is TGTGCCAGCAGCCAATCGACTAGCGGTAGCTCCTACAATGAGCAGTTCTTC.

V usage is TRBV30 and J usage is TRBJ1-2; weak D call: TRBD1 (6 bases). The CDR3 runs 15 residues. V lost 0 bases to trimming and J lost 6 bases, with 17 bases between them. CDR1 and CDR2 (germline): GTSNPN, SVGIG (reference sequence). DNA of the CDR3: TGTGCCTGGAGTGTAGATAGTAGGGGGAAGCATGGCTACACCTTC. This sequence encodes CAWSVDSRGKHGYTF.

This clone is a singleton in its sample. The chain recombines TRBV29-1 with TRBJ2-1, with TRBD2 identical over 10 bases. The CDR3 covers 17 residues. The ends lost 6 bases at V and 0 bases at J; junction bases unmatched: 11. Germline V gene sequence: CDR1 SQVTM, CDR2 ANQGSEA. The CDR3 sequence: CSVWSLAGAGSYNEQFF. DNA of the CDR3: TGCAGCGTATGGTCCCTAGCGGGAGCCGGCTCCTACAATGAGCAGTTCTTC.

The chain links TRBV7-8 to TRBJ2-7, with 10 bases identical to TRBD1. The V gene end was trimmed by 7 bases and the J gene end by 0 bases; junction bases not matched to a gene: 9. CDR1 and CDR2 from the germline V gene are SGHVS and FQNEAQ. The CDR3 consists of 16 residues. The CDR3 loop reads CASTPRRDRGSYEQYF. In DNA, the CDR3 is TGTGCCAGCACCCCCCGTCGGGACAGGGGCTCCTACGAGCAGTACTTC.

J is TRBJ2-7 and V is TRBV7-8, with a possible D match to TRBD2 (6 bases). Trimming shortened V by 6 bases and J by 6 bases, and 12 bases separated the two germline ends. The CDR3 is made up of 12 amino acids. Germline CDR1 reads SGHVS; CDR2 reads FQNEAQ. The CDR3 sequence is CASREGSGEQYF. The CDR3 region has the DNA TGTGCCAGCAGGGAGGGTAGTGGCGAGCAGTACTTC.

J is TRBJ2-7 and V is TRBV15, with 8 bases aligning to TRBD1. Trimming took 3 bases from V and 3 from J; bases not matched to a gene: 10. CDR3 length equals 16 residues. Germline lookup yields CDR1 LNHNV and CDR2 YYDKDF (reference sequence). In nucleotides, the CDR3 is TGTGCCACCAGCAGTCAAACCGGGACAGGTTACTACGAGCAGTACTTC. This codes for CATSSQTGTGYYEQYF. Supplemented by reference TRBV15 and TRBJ2-7, the full variable domain reads DAMVIQNPRYQVTQFGKPVTLSCSQTLNHNVMYWYQQKSSQAPKLLFHYYDKDFNNEADTPDNFQSRRPNTSFCFLDIRSPGLGDTAMYLCATSSQTGTGYYEQYFGPGTRLTVT.

The chain has TRBV5-4 and TRBJ2-7; 12 bases line up with TRBD2. The CDR3 has 16 residues. Trimming at V came to 1 base and at J to 7 bases, leaving 9 bases not matched to a gene. CDR1 is SGHNT, CDR2 YYREEE, per germline (reference sequence). CDR3 in amino acids: CASSLLAGGNVREQYF. DNA of the CDR3: TGTGCCAGCAGCTTGCTAGCGGGAGGGAACGTGAGGGAGCAGTACTTC.

The rearrangement joins TRBV2 to TRBJ2-3; 11 bases line up with TRBD2. The germline V gene has CDR1 SNHLY and CDR2 FYNNEI. Losses at the gene ends were 6 bases for V and 2 bases for J; bases not matched to a gene: 7. The CDR3 runs 16 residues. The CDR3: CASRKLAGGYTDTQYF. DNA of the CDR3: TGTGCCAGCAGGAAGCTAGCGGGAGGATACACAGATACGCAGTATTTT.

V and J are TRBV7-9 and TRBJ2-7, with D maybe TRBD2 (5 bases). Germline lookup yields CDR1 SEHNR and CDR2 FQNEAQ (reference sequence). The CDR3 extends over 13 amino acids. Trimming removed 4 bases at V and 3 bases at J, with 10 bases between. This chain's CDR3 is CASSWEWHYEQYF. The CDR3 coding sequence is TGTGCCAGCAGCTGGGAGTGGCACTACGAGCAGTACTTC.

This rearrangement joins TRBV9 to TRBJ1-1; no reliable D call. The CDR3 has 14 residues. Germline CDR1 reads SGDLS; CDR2 reads YYNGEE. V dropped 2 bases and J dropped 2 bases, with 10 bases sitting between them. Written as DNA, the CDR3 is TGTGCCAGCAGCGTTCAGGCGATCAACACTGAAGCTTTCTTT. This encodes CASSVQAINTEAFF.

The rearrangement links TRBV7-9 to TRBJ2-2; D remains ambiguous. The CDR3 is 15 residues long. The germline V and J ends were trimmed by 2 bases and 8 bases, with 15 bases remaining between them. Germline-derived CDR1 and CDR2 are SEHNR and FQNEAQ (reference sequence). CDR3 in amino acids: CASSLPGRKEGELFF. The CDR3 DNA reads as TGTGCCAGCAGCTTACCCGGACGGAAGGAAGGGGAGCTGTTTTTT.

This rearrangement joins TRBV5-1 to TRBJ2-6; unclear D gene. V was cut by 4 bases and J by 0 bases, with 8 bases left in between. The CDR3 extends over 15 amino acids. Germline V lookup: CDR1 SGHRS, CDR2 YFSETQ. DNA of the CDR3: TGCGCCAGCAGCCGAGGAGACTCTGGGGCCAACGTCCTGACTTTC. Translating it yields CASSRGDSGANVLTF.

V usage is TRBV18 and J usage is TRBJ2-1; D unclear. V was clipped by 0 bases and J by 4 bases, with 10 bases between them. The CDR3 loop spans 15 amino acids. From germline, CDR1 is KGHSH and CDR2 LQKENI. The CDR3 region is CASSPPGKVYNEQFF. CDR3 bases: TGTGCCAGCTCACCACCGGGAAAAGTATACAATGAGCAGTTCTTC.

The V and J genes are TRBV7-9 and TRBJ2-6; D gene uncertain. The germline gives CDR1 SEHNR, CDR2 FQNEAQ (reference sequence). V was cut by 1 base and J by 2 bases, with 15 bases left in between. This CDR3 has 18 amino acids. This CDR3 reads CASSLVFGSGAGANVLTF. The CDR3 region has the DNA TGTGCCAGCAGCTTAGTCTTCGGCAGTGGGGCTGGGGCCAACGTCCTGACTTTC. Full variable domain (outside the CDR3, taken from reference TRBV7-9 and TRBJ2-6): DTGVSQNPRHKITKRGQNVTFRCDPISEHNRLYWYRQTLGQGPEFLTYFQNEAQLEKSRLLSDRFSAERPKGSFSTLEIQRTEQGDSAMYLCASSLVFGSGAGANVLTFGAGSRLTVL.

The chain recombines TRBV10-3 with TRBJ2-1; possibly TRBD1 for D (7 bases). Looked up from germline, CDR1 is ENHRY and CDR2 is SYGVKD. The V end was cut by 1 base, the J end by 12 bases, with 16 bases between. The CDR3 runs 14 residues. This chain's CDR3 is CAISEWTGRAGQFF. In nucleotides, the CDR3 is TGTGCCATCAGTGAGTGGACAGGAAGAGCGGGGCAGTTCTTC.

The chain links TRBV29-1 to TRBJ2-7, with 7 bases that match TRBD1. The CDR3 is made up of 13 amino acids. The germline V gene has CDR1 SQVTM and CDR2 ANQGSEA. After removal of 6 bases from V and 4 bases from J, the junction contained 9 bases not matched to a gene. CDR3 in DNA: TGCAGCGTCGGGGACAGTTTTCTTTACGAGCAGTACTTC. Its protein is CSVGDSFLYEQYF.

J is TRBJ2-7 and V is TRBV7-8; D gene unclear. V lost 2 bases and J lost 3, with 8 bases in between. The CDR3 length is 13 residues. Germline values: CDR1 SGHVS, CDR2 FQNEAQ. The CDR3 DNA reads as TGTGCCAGCAGCTTACGGCAGCACTACGAGCAGTACTTC. Residues: CASSLRQHYEQYF.

This chain joins TRBV6-4 and TRBJ1-1, with D unclear. Trimming took 2 bases from V and 10 from J, leaving 11 bases between them. The germline gives CDR1 MRHNA, CDR2 SNTAGT. The CDR3 totals 12 residues. CDR3 loop: CASSDDGGRAFF. The CDR3 DNA is TGTGCCAGCAGTGACGACGGTGGCAGAGCTTTCTTT.

This rearrangement joins TRBV11-2 to TRBJ2-7; maybe TRBD2 (6 bases). Trimming took 4 bases from V and 2 from J, leaving 15 bases between them. CDR1 and CDR2 from the germline V gene are SGHAT and FQNNGV. CDR3 length: 15 amino acids. In DNA, the CDR3 is TGTGCCAGCAGCTGGAGGGCCGCCCGGGCCTACGAGCAGTACTTC. The encoded protein is CASSWRAARAYEQYF.

The V call is TRBV10-2, the J call TRBJ1-2; D is uncertain. CDR1 is WSHSY and CDR2 is SAAADI in the germline V gene. The ends were cut back, 2 bases at V and 9 bases at J, with 13 bases in the middle. The CDR3 has 13 residues. This chain's CDR3 is CASSEPSATRYTF. The DNA for the CDR3 is TGCGCCAGCAGTGAGCCGTCCGCTACCCGCTACACCTTC.

The genes are TRBV11-2 and TRBJ2-4; no clear D gene. Trimming pared 4 bases from V and 5 bases from J, leaving 3 bases between. Germline CDR1 and CDR2: SGHAT and FQNNGV. CDR3 size: 11 residues. Here the CDR3 reads CASSSQNIQYF. The CDR3 region has the DNA TGTGCCAGCAGCTCCCAAAACATTCAGTACTTC.

CDR3: CASSSLGPSYEQYF. CDR3 bases: TGTGCCAGCAGCTCCCTCGGACCATCCTACGAGCAGTACTTC. The chain is built from TRBV5-6 and TRBJ2-7; D gene uncertain. There are 14 residues in the CDR3. Germline CDR1 and CDR2: SGHDT and YYEEEE. V lost 3 bases to trimming and J lost 1 base, with 11 bases between them.

The CDR3 region has the DNA TGCGCCAGCAGCTTGAGTATACAGGGGGTGGAAGAGCAGTACTTC. It translates to CASSLSIQGVEEQYF. The chain employs TRBV5-1 and TRBJ2-7, with TRBD1 identical over 8 bases. The CDR3 totals 15 residues. V was clipped by 1 base and J by 7 bases; unmatched bases: 10. From germline, CDR1 is SGHRS and CDR2 YFSETQ.

This chain connects TRBV28 to TRBJ2-7; the match to TRBD2 covers 8 bases. This CDR3 spans 15 amino acids. Germline CDR1 MDHEN, CDR2 SYDVKM. The V segment lost 5 bases and the J segment 5 bases; nucleotides outside the gene matches: 11. CDR3 sequence reads: CASSLLSGGYHEQYF. The DNA for the CDR3 is TGTGCCAGCAGTCTCCTATCGGGAGGGTATCACGAGCAGTACTTC.